This T cell receptor beta chain is from a study of blood T cell repertoires in COVID-19. Study overall: Acute-phase and convalescent COVID-19 samples originated in the United States, Italy and Spain. Sample material is recorded as cDNA or gDNA derived from T cells, B-cell-depleted T cells, or PBMCs.

Original data processing: Researchers report that nucleated cell counts were estimated from reference gene primer amplification. Assay: immunoSEQ multiplex PCR; the TCRdb copy retains only in-frame clones and omits some. That table gives V, J and clone size, and the DNA gave D and trimming. Altogether some 150,000 clones are present, roughly 90% being singletons, with the ten largest covering approximately 2.8%. The V end lost 1 base, the J end lost 3 bases, and 7 bases lay between the germline ends. Germline V gives CDR1 KGHSH, CDR2 LQKENI. The CDR3 contains 14 residues. The TCR comes from a man in his 60s with acute or convalescent COVID-19. Sequencing was carried out using peripheral blood. The rearrangement links TRBV18 to TRBJ1-5; D gene unclear. CDR3 nucleotides: TGTGCCAGCTCACCACAGAGGTCCAATCAGCCCCAGCATTTT. This gives the protein CASSPQRSNQPQHF. The whole variable domain, filled in from reference TRBV18 and TRBJ1-5, reads NAGVMQNPRHLVRRRGQEARLRCSPMKGHSHVYWYRQLPEEGLKFMVYLQKENIIDESGMPKERFSAEFPKEGPSILRIQQVVRGDSAAYFCASSPQRSNQPQHFGDGTRLSIL.